This T cell receptor (beta chain) was obtained from a study of T cells in Graves' hyperthyroidism and ophthalmopathy. Diagnoses used clinical symptoms, serum thyroxine and TRAb, thyroid ultrasound and orbital computed tomography. The study, taken as a whole, reports: Ophthalmopathy got predicted by the model a median approximately 6.3 months before its onset.

The CDR3 length is 15 residues. The germline V gene encodes CDR1 MDHEN and CDR2 SYDVKM. Trimming removed 5 bases from V and 2 bases from J, with 12 bases in between. This clonotype was detected ten times or more. Its specificity is unknown. Amplified TCR beta CDR3 regions came from RNA transcripts. Carried out on the TCR CDR3, a first-round RT-PCR used the HTBI primer set. TCRdb called the multiplex PCR reads again in MiXCR, with one record for every CDR3 protein. Altogether 450,000 to 650,000 distinct CDR3 sequences are present, around 21% being singletons, with the ten largest covering about 25%. This receptor was taken from a man between 18 and 35 years old with Graves' hyperthyroidism. The specimen sequenced was blood. This chain uses TRBV28 with TRBJ2-2; D not resolved. The CDR3 DNA sequence: TGTGCCAGCAGTAAAGGAGATAGTAACACCGGGGAGCTGTTTTTT. As protein: CASSKGDSNTGELFF.